The clone carrying this T cell receptor beta chain has only one observation. Its matching antigen is unknown. These data belong to a study of blood T cells in healthy people across ages. There are 15 residues in the CDR3. Unmatched junction bases numbered 10, after V lost 6 bases and J lost 5 bases. Germline CDR1 reads DFQATT; CDR2 reads SNEGSKA (reference sequence). Sample-barcoded 5' priming and a J-beta primer mix drove a second PCR of roughly 7 to 11 cycles. Tagging of each cDNA molecule was performed by a template-switch adaptor with 12 random nucleotides. TCRdb itself ran the 5' RACE reads through MiXCR, one entry per CDR3 protein. The table records 780,000 or so distinct CDR3 sequences, roughly three fifths of them present only once. Regarding the study as a whole: CMV status of donors was not determined, possibly confounding expanded clonotype changes.

This TCR derives from a man between 40 and 49 years old in good health. This rearrangement joins TRBV20-1 to TRBJ1-6; TRBD1 agrees at 7 bases. Sequenced: blood. CDR3 DNA sequence: TGCAGTGCAAAGGACAGGTCTTCCGATAATTCACCCCTCCACTTT. Translation: CSAKDRSSDNSPLHF.